One sample yielded the 4 T cell receptor beta chains listed below, sequenced in a study of OX40 agonist ivuxolimab in advanced cancers. Sequencing was performed with immunoSEQ multiplex PCR; in TCRdb, only in-frame clones are kept and a portion is missing. This sample carries about 17,000 clones, 65% to 80% of them seen once, and the ten largest clones take about a quarter. Sequencing was performed on CD4+ or CD8+ T cells sorted from blood, taken in a trial of the OX40 agonist ivuxolimab. The receptors derive from an adult with an advanced solid tumor such as melanoma, head and neck, liver or kidney cancer.

The V and J genes are TRBV10-3 and TRBJ2-7; no clear D. Trimming took off 2 bases at V and 2 bases at J, with 13 bases between the two ends. This CDR3 spans 15 amino acids. From germline, CDR1 is ENHRY and CDR2 SYGVKD. The CDR3 here is CAISELAAVTYEQYF. CDR3 in DNA: TGTGCCATCAGTGAGCTTGCGGCAGTCACCTACGAGCAGTACTTC.

The rearrangement uses TRBV10-3 and TRBJ2-5; 11 bases are a match to TRBD2. The end of the DNA is better explained by TRBJ2-7, so the J call may be wrong. Per germline, CDR1 ENHRY and CDR2 SYGVKD. CDR3 length: 17 residues. This CDR3 is CAISEGIAGGPYYEQYF. CDR3 DNA: TGTGCCATCAGTGAGGGGATAGCGGGAGGGCCTTATTACGAGCAGTACTTC.

This clone qualifies as medium-sized. The chain links TRBV27 to TRBJ1-1; TRBD1 aligns across 9 bases. Trimming took 0 bases from V and 4 from J; bases not matched to a gene: 3. Germline values: CDR1 MNHEY, CDR2 SMNVEV (reference sequence). The CDR3 is made up of 15 amino acids. In DNA, the CDR3 is TGTGCCAGCAGTTTATCGGGGACAGGGACCACTGAAGCTTTCTTT. Amino acid sequence: CASSLSGTGTTEAFF.

The J gene is TRBJ2-3, the V gene TRBV9; D possibly matches TRBD1 or TRBD2 (5 bases each). This CDR3 is built from 13 residues. V shed 3 bases and J shed 7 bases, with 12 bases lying between them. Germline values: CDR1 SGDLS, CDR2 YYNGEE. CDR3 loop: CASSAGDHYTQYF. In DNA form, the CDR3 reads TGTGCCAGCAGCGCCGGGGACCACTATACGCAGTATTTT.